One sample yielded the 20 T cell receptor beta chains listed below, sequenced in a study of identifying expanded T cells in peripheral blood. Clones were sequenced by immunoSEQ multiplex PCR, and TCRdb holds only the in-frame ones, with some missing. The table records about 94,000 clones, 88% of them present only once. The sequencing sample was made of blood. These receptor sequences come from a person aged 18-69 years in good health.

This chain connects TRBV2 to TRBJ1-5, with 7 bases matching TRBD1. CDR3 length: 14 amino acids. V was clipped by 6 bases and J by 3 bases; unmatched bases: 5. Looked up from germline, CDR1 is SNHLY and CDR2 is FYNNEI. DNA of the CDR3: TGTGCCAGCAGCCAAGGACAGGTCAATCAGCCCCAGCATTTT. Protein: CASSQGQVNQPQHF.

The CDR3 coding sequence is TGTGCCAGCAGTGTAGGGGGCCATACCTACGAGCAGTACTTC. Protein product: CASSVGGHTYEQYF. The chain links TRBV25-1 to TRBJ2-7; 7 positions match TRBD1. CDR1 MGHDK and CDR2 SYGVNS come from the germline V gene. The V gene end was trimmed by 4 bases and the J gene end by 2 bases; junction bases not matched to a gene: 5. This CDR3 has 14 amino acids.

This chain connects TRBV30 to TRBJ1-1; 10 positions match TRBD1. The CDR3 loop spans 13 amino acids. Germline V CDR1 and CDR2: GTSNPN, SVGIG (reference sequence). V dropped 5 bases and J dropped 10; count of bases not matched to a gene: 10. CDR3 sequence reads: CAWSGTGDKVAFF. The CDR3 DNA sequence: TGTGCCTGGTCCGGGACAGGGGACAAGGTAGCTTTCTTT.

J is TRBJ1-6 and V is TRBV29-1; possibly TRBD1 for D (6 bases). Germline CDR1 is SQVTM and CDR2 is ANQGSEA. The CDR3 runs to 13 residues. The CDR3: CGVQGLDNSPLHF. The CDR3 DNA reads as TGCGGTGTACAGGGATTAGATAATTCACCCCTCCACTTT.

This rearrangement joins TRBV19 to TRBJ1-2; 7 bases match TRBD1. V dropped 4 bases and J dropped 2; count of bases not matched to a gene: 10. CDR1 and CDR2 from the germline V gene are LNHDA and SQIVND (reference sequence). CDR3 size: 16 residues. The CDR3 region has the DNA TGTGCCAGTAGTACCCACGAGGGACAGCTAAACTATGGCTACACCTTC. Translating gives CASSTHEGQLNYGYTF.

This chain links TRBV29-1 with TRBJ2-3, with D possibly matching TRBD1 (6 bases). V was cut by 7 bases and J by 0 bases, with 8 bases left in between. This CDR3 comprises 12 residues. Germline V gene sequence: CDR1 SQVTM, CDR2 ANQGSEA. CDR3: CSGTASTDTQYF. DNA for the CDR3: TGCAGCGGGACAGCTAGCACAGATACGCAGTATTTT.

The chain employs TRBV7-2 and TRBJ1-2, with 7 bases lining up with TRBD1. The CDR3 consists of 13 residues. Germline V lookup: CDR1 SGHTA, CDR2 FQGNSA. Trimming took 5 bases from V and 5 from J; bases not matched to a gene: 5. The CDR3 sequence is CASSMTGRYGYTF. Written as DNA, the CDR3 is TGTGCCAGCAGCATGACAGGGAGGTATGGCTACACCTTC.

In DNA, the CDR3 is TGTGCCATCAAGGAAACAGGGGTAAATGAAGCTTTCTTT. It codes for CAIKETGVNEAFF. V is TRBV10-3 and J is TRBJ1-1, with TRBD1 identical over 7 bases. This CDR3 comprises 13 residues. Germline V gene lookup returns CDR1 ENHRY and CDR2 SYGVKD. J lost 7 bases, V lost 7 bases, and 9 bases had no gene match.

This clone was counted a few times. The chain joins TRBV6-1 to TRBJ1-1; a possible D gene is TRBD1 (6 bases). CDR1 is MNHNS and CDR2 is SASEGT in the germline V gene. V shed 6 bases and J shed 4 bases, with 18 bases lying between them. The CDR3 extends over 15 amino acids. This CDR3 is CASRGGRVGGTEAFF. CDR3 nucleotides: TGTGCCAGCAGGGGGGGCCGGGTAGGTGGCACTGAAGCTTTCTTT.

The chain couples TRBV7-3 to TRBJ2-5; 10 bases map to TRBD2. Germline CDR1 reads SGHTA; CDR2 reads FQGTGA. The length of the CDR3 is 14 residues. With V trimmed by 7 bases and J by 4 bases, 6 bases remained unmatched. CDR3 DNA: TGTGCCAGCAAGCAAGGGACTAGCGCAGAGACCCAGTACTTC. It yields the protein CASKQGTSAETQYF.

This clone appeared a single time. The chain recombines TRBV7-9 with TRBJ2-1, with D maybe TRBD1 (6 bases). This CDR3 has 16 amino acids. V lost 5 bases, J lost 4 bases, and 18 bases lay in between. The V gene's germline CDR1 is SEHNR and CDR2 FQNEAQ (reference sequence). The CDR3 region has the DNA TGTGCCAGCAGCGCTGACAGGCTAGGGGCATACAATGAGCAGTTCTTC. It encodes CASSADRLGAYNEQFF.

This clone was detected a few times. The chain is built from TRBV7-2 and TRBJ2-7; tentatively, D is TRBD1 or TRBD2 (5 bases each). The CDR3 loop spans 13 amino acids. With 4 bases removed from V and 10 bases from J, the gap between germline ends came to 17 bases. Germline CDR1 SGHTA, CDR2 FQGNSA. The CDR3 loop reads CASSSSEDTRQYF. For the CDR3, the DNA is TGTGCCAGCAGCTCCTCGGAGGACACACGTCAGTACTTC.

V is TRBV30 and J is TRBJ2-1; D gene uncertain. The CDR3 extends over 12 amino acids. The germline V gene encodes CDR1 GTSNPN and CDR2 SVGIG (reference sequence). Trimming pared 0 bases from V and 7 bases from J, leaving 7 bases between. The CDR3 reads CAWSVGQNEQFF. The CDR3 region has the DNA TGTGCCTGGAGTGTCGGCCAGAATGAGCAGTTCTTC.

This CDR3 reads CATLRNHEQFF. In nucleotides, the CDR3 is TGTGCCACCCTCCGCAATCACGAGCAGTTCTTC. The V gene is TRBV10-3, the J gene TRBJ2-1; no firm D call. The germline gives CDR1 ENHRY, CDR2 SYGVKD. This CDR3 region has 11 residues. The V gene lost 10 bases and the J gene lost 10 bases, with 14 bases spanning the gap.

The chain joins TRBV7-2 to TRBJ2-2; a weak D match, TRBD2 (7 bases). The CDR3 is 16 residues long. Trimming removed 3 bases at V and 3 bases at J, with 14 bases between. CDR1 and CDR2 (germline): SGHTA, FQGNSA. CDR3 region: CASSFVGGQDTGELFF. As DNA, the CDR3 is TGTGCCAGCAGCTTTGTCGGGGGGCAGGACACCGGGGAGCTGTTTTTT.

This chain joins TRBV6-6 and TRBJ2-1; TRBD1 matches at 7 bases. The CDR3 consists of 13 residues. With V trimmed by 6 bases and J by 8 bases, 7 bases remained unmatched. From germline, CDR1 is MNHNY and CDR2 SVGAGI (reference sequence). The CDR3 coding sequence is TGTGCCAGCAGCGACAGGGCGAGGGATGAGCAGTTCTTC. Its protein is CASSDRARDEQFF.

A remark on this clone: Other DNA sequences from this sample encode an identical CDR3 as well. The chain recombines TRBV5-1 with TRBJ1-1, with D possibly being TRBD1 (6 bases). With 2 bases removed from V and 5 bases from J, the gap between germline ends came to 16 bases. The CDR3 consists of 15 residues. Germline-derived CDR1 and CDR2 are SGHRS and YFSETQ. The CDR3 spells CASSLEGGRGTEAFF. Here the CDR3 DNA reads TGCGCCAGCAGCTTAGAGGGGGGAAGAGGGACTGAAGCTTTCTTT.

V is TRBV9 and J is TRBJ1-4, with D possibly TRBD1 on 6 matching bases. Germline-derived CDR1 and CDR2 are SGDLS and YYNGEE. The ends were cut back, 0 bases at V and 7 bases at J, with 19 bases in the middle. CDR3 size: 17 residues. The CDR3 sequence is CASSVDGFVGAGEKLFF. The DNA of the CDR3 is TGTGCCAGCAGCGTAGACGGTTTTGTGGGGGCCGGTGAAAAACTGTTTTTT.

This chain joins TRBV7-3 and TRBJ2-2; no clear D gene. Germline CDR1 reads SGHTA; CDR2 reads FQGTGA. This CDR3 has 13 residues. V lost 1 base and J 6 bases, leaving 6 bases between the germline ends. The CDR3, as DNA: TGTGCCAGCAGCTTAATCGGGTCCGGGGAGCTGTTTTTT. Protein product: CASSLIGSGELFF.

The chain recombines TRBV28 with TRBJ2-1; TRBD1 matches at 8 bases. This CDR3 region has 16 residues. CDR1 is MDHEN and CDR2 is SYDVKM in the germline V gene. V shed 4 bases and J 0 bases; nucleotides not matched to a gene: 5. The DNA for the CDR3 is TGTGCCAGCAGTTCAGGGGGCGCCGGCTCCTACAATGAGCAGTTCTTC. As protein: CASSSGGAGSYNEQFF.